This T cell receptor (beta chain) was sequenced in a study of control samples from healthy donors and cancer patients. Only in-frame clones appear in the TCRdb table, and some are missing; sequencing was by immunoSEQ multiplex PCR. The table records 120,000 or so clones, 80% to 95% of them present only once. CDR1 and CDR2 from the germline V gene are SQVTM and ANQGSEA. The CDR3 is made up of 13 amino acids. The V gene is TRBV29-1, the J gene TRBJ2-5; D remains ambiguous. The sequence derives from a man aged 18 to 29 in good health. Sequencing input: blood. CDR3 sequence: CSHPREDRETQYF. Written as DNA, the CDR3 is TGCAGTCACCCTAGGGAAGATCGGGAGACCCAGTACTTC.